These 7 T cell receptor beta chains share one sample of origin, sequenced in a study of blood T cell repertoires in COVID-19. TCRdb's copy holds only in-frame clones and misses some; the assay was immunoSEQ multiplex PCR. Of roughly 440,000 clones listed, around 89% are singletons. Sequenced: peripheral blood. The receptors originated from a woman aged 45-65 years with COVID-19, enrolled during active disease.

This chain links TRBV4-1 with TRBJ2-3, with a tentative D call TRBD2 (5 bases). The CDR3 length is 20 residues. Trimming took 3 bases from V and 0 from J, leaving 25 bases between them. Germline CDR1 is MGHRA and CDR2 is YSYEKL. CDR3 DNA sequence: TGCGCCAGCAGCCAGGACCGGTTGGTGGCGCTAGCATGCAGCACAGATACGCAGTATTTT. It encodes CASSQDRLVALACSTDTQYF.

The chain combines TRBV7-8 with TRBJ1-4; no reliable D call. V was cut by 5 bases and J by 3 bases, with 10 bases left in between. This CDR3 comprises 14 residues. Germline CDR1 and CDR2: SGHVS and FQNEAQ. CDR3 loop: CASSLPSSNEKLFF. DNA of the CDR3: TGTGCCAGCAGCCTCCCCTCCTCTAATGAAAAACTGTTTTTT.

The chain couples TRBV5-6 to TRBJ1-2; a possible D gene is TRBD1 (5 bases). Trimming stripped 0 bases from V and 8 bases from J, with 11 bases between. This CDR3 is built from 13 residues. Germline loops: CDR1 SGHDT, CDR2 YYEEEE. The CDR3 DNA follows: TGTGCCAGCAGCTTGGAGGGGTCAGGCGGCTACACCTTC. Translated: CASSLEGSGGYTF.

This chain connects TRBV5-1 to TRBJ1-6, with D uncertain. Germline V gene data show CDR1 as SGHRS and CDR2 as YFSETQ. The V end lost 4 bases, the J end lost 15 bases, and 20 bases lay between the germline ends. CDR3 size: 14 residues. In DNA form, the CDR3 reads TGCGCCAGCAGCCCGAACCCTCCCACGGAGAACCTCCACTTT. This encodes CASSPNPPTENLHF.

V gene TRBV4-1 combines with J gene TRBJ1-2; 7 bases are a match to TRBD1. Trimming cost V 1 base and J 13 bases; bases outside gene matches: 12. The germline V gene has CDR1 MGHRA and CDR2 YSYEKL. CDR3 length: 14 amino acids. CDR3 loop: CASSQVVTGTQATF. Here the CDR3 DNA reads TGCGCCAGCAGCCAAGTGGTGACAGGGACGCAGGCCACCTTC.

J is TRBJ2-3 and V is TRBV7-2, with a tentative D call TRBD2 (6 bases). The CDR3 runs 15 residues. V dropped 5 bases and J dropped 0 bases, with 12 bases sitting between them. Germline V gene sequence: CDR1 SGHTA, CDR2 FQGNSA. The CDR3 nucleotides read TGTGCCAGCAGCCCGGGGGTCCTAAGCACAGATACGCAGTATTTT. This codes for CASSPGVLSTDTQYF. The whole variable domain, filled in from reference TRBV7-2 and TRBJ2-3, reads GAGVSQSPSNKVTEKGKDVELRCDPISGHTALYWYRQSLGQGLEFLIYFQGNSAPDKSGLPSDRFSAERTGGSVSTLTIQRTQQEDSAVYLCASSPGVLSTDTQYFGPGTRLTVL.

The V call is TRBV3-1 (or the pseudogene TRBV3-2), the J call TRBJ2-5; TRBD2 aligns across 9 bases. V trimming: 5 bases; J trimming: 10 bases; junction bases outside the gene matches: 11. This CDR3 region has 14 residues. Germline V gene data show CDR1 as LGHDT and CDR2 as YNNKEL (reference sequence). CDR3 DNA sequence: TGTGCCAGCAGCGAGGGGGGTAGCGGGGGCCACCAGTACTTC. It translates to CASSEGGSGGHQYF.